The present T cell receptor (beta chain) was sequenced within a study of cytomegalovirus exposure and HLA in healthy donors. Whole-study results and caveats: Associated with cytomegalovirus, according to the listing, were about 160 TCR beta chains. The majority of CMV-associated TCR beta chains were reported as apparently HLA-restricted in a later analysis.

Trimming at V came to 0 bases and at J to 3 bases, leaving 3 bases not matched to a gene. In germline, CDR1 is SGDLS, CDR2 YYNGEE. This CDR3 has 15 residues. About this clone itself: Its specificity is not known. Other nucleotide sequences in the sample specify the same CDR3.

Primers: 60 Vbeta forward and 13 Jbeta reverse. The method was immunoSEQ multiplex PCR; TCRdb's version includes in-frame clones alone and lacks a portion of them. The sample contains roughly 290,000 clones, 80% of which appear only once. The source is a girl aged 2-10 years in good health and CMV-seronegative. The specimen was PBMCs. The genes are TRBV9 and TRBJ2-1, with 7 bases aligning to TRBD2. CDR3 in amino acids: CASSVGGGSYNEQFF. Written as DNA, the CDR3 is TGTGCCAGCAGCGTAGGGGGCGGGAGCTACAATGAGCAGTTCTTC.